A single sample gave rise to the 25 T cell receptor beta chains below, sequenced in a study of shared clonotypes between healthy human individuals. Using immunoSEQ multiplex PCR, the repertoire was profiled, and TCRdb retains in-frame clones only, with some absent. Among roughly 2,500,000 clones listed, over 85% were seen once. Sequenced: naive CD4+ T cells from PBMCs. The subset: CD45RA+ positively selected. These receptors all stem from a man between 18 and 35 years old in good health. Some clones in this sample may be carry-over from other donors' samples.

This clone was recorded only once. The chain uses TRBV5-1 and TRBJ2-7, with 8 positions matching TRBD1. CDR1 and CDR2 from the germline V gene are SGHRS and YFSETQ. The CDR3 extends over 15 amino acids. Trimming at V came to 4 bases and at J to 6 bases, leaving 12 bases not matched to a gene. This chain's CDR3 is CASSPRTGRPAEQYF. The CDR3 DNA sequence: TGCGCCAGCAGCCCGCGGACAGGGCGTCCTGCCGAGCAGTACTTC.

The rearrangement joins TRBV5-1 to TRBJ2-1; 11 bases are shared with TRBD2. The germline V gene encodes CDR1 SGHRS and CDR2 YFSETQ. The CDR3 consists of 16 residues. J gave up 5 bases and V 1 base, and 5 bases lay outside the gene matches. DNA of the CDR3: TGCGCCAGCAGCTTGTTTATAGCGGGAGGGCACAATGAGCAGTTCTTC. Translating gives CASSLFIAGGHNEQFF.

This chain connects TRBV13 to TRBJ2-2, with a tentative D call TRBD1 (6 bases). The CDR3 length is 17 residues. CDR1 is PRHDT, CDR2 FYEKMQ, per germline (reference sequence). Trimming removed 5 bases from V and 0 bases from J, with 16 bases in between. The CDR3 sequence: CASSLDRRGPNTGELFF. The CDR3 region has the DNA TGTGCCAGCAGCCTAGACAGGAGAGGTCCGAACACCGGGGAGCTGTTTTTT.

This sequence joins TRBV5-1 and TRBJ2-5; D tentatively fits TRBD1 or TRBD2 (8 bases each). With 4 bases removed from V and 2 bases from J, the gap between germline ends came to 21 bases. From germline, CDR1 is SGHRS and CDR2 YFSETQ. This CDR3 region has 17 residues. The CDR3 spells CASSATGVASGQETQYF. For the CDR3, the DNA is TGCGCCAGCAGCGCGACAGGGGTGGCTAGCGGGCAAGAGACCCAGTACTTC.

CDR3 nucleotide sequence: TGTGCCAGCAGCGGACAGGAAAAGGGGACCCAGTACTTC. Protein sequence: CASSGQEKGTQYF. This chain links TRBV9 with TRBJ2-5; perhaps TRBD1 as D (6 bases). Trimming took off 3 bases at V and 7 bases at J, with 13 bases between the two ends. CDR1 is SGDLS and CDR2 is YYNGEE in the germline V gene. CDR3 size: 13 residues. Based on the CDR3 plus reference TRBV9 and TRBJ2-5, the full variable domain is DSGVTQTPKHLITATGQRVTLRCSPRSGDLSVYWYQQSLDQGLQFLIQYYNGEERAKGNILERFSAQQFPDLHSELNLSSLELGDSALYFCASSGQEKGTQYFGPGTRLLVL.

There are a few counts of this clone. One end of the junction varies from germline; a read error may be responsible. The V call is TRBV2, the J call TRBJ1-1; possibly TRBD1 for D (5 bases). The CDR3 runs to 13 residues. Germline CDR1 SNHLY, CDR2 FYNNEI. CDR3 sequence reads: CASSEGVKTEAFF. CDR3 sequence (DNA): TGTGCCAGCAGTGAGGGGGTGAAGACTGAAGCTTTCTTT.

The chain is built from TRBV28 and TRBJ2-3, with D possibly matching TRBD2 (6 bases). V shed 6 bases and J shed 1 base, with 11 bases lying between them. Germline CDR1 is MDHEN and CDR2 is SYDVKM. CDR3 length: 14 amino acids. The CDR3 DNA is TGTGCCAGCAGGACCCCGGGGGGCACAGATACGCAGTATTTT. Amino acid sequence: CASRTPGGTDTQYF.

The chain employs TRBV15 and TRBJ1-2, with a weak D call TRBD1 (6 bases). V gave up 0 bases and J gave up 6 bases, with 11 bases separating them. Germline V gives CDR1 LNHNV, CDR2 YYDKDF (reference sequence). CDR3 length: 14 amino acids. The CDR3 protein is CATSRDLGADGYTF. The DNA for the CDR3 is TGTGCCACCAGCAGAGATTTGGGGGCGGATGGCTACACCTTC.

The V and J genes are TRBV5-6 and TRBJ2-5, with TRBD1 as a possible D gene (5 bases). V dropped 1 base and J dropped 3 bases, with 13 bases sitting between them. CDR1 SGHDT and CDR2 YYEEEE come from the germline V gene. The CDR3 consists of 15 residues. The CDR3 DNA sequence: TGTGCCAGCAGCTTGTTGCTGGGGCGCGAAGAGACCCAGTACTTC. Protein: CASSLLLGREETQYF.

The chain joins TRBV4-1 to TRBJ2-1, with 7 bases lining up with TRBD2. Germline CDR1 is MGHRA and CDR2 is YSYEKL. CDR3 length: 18 residues. With V trimmed by 3 bases and J by 5 bases, 16 bases remained unmatched. The CDR3 DNA is TGCGCCAGCAGCCAGCCCCCGGCTATAAGGGAGGGGAACAATGAGCAGTTCTTC. It codes for CASSQPPAIREGNNEQFF.

The genes are TRBV4-1 and TRBJ2-1; 12 bases match TRBD2. The CDR3 is 15 amino acids. Germline CDR1 MGHRA, CDR2 YSYEKL. The junction had 4 bases not matched to a gene; V was cut back by 4 bases and J by 6 bases. CDR3 loop: CASSPTSGSPNEQFF. The CDR3 DNA sequence: TGCGCCAGCAGCCCGACTAGCGGGAGCCCCAATGAGCAGTTCTTC.

The chain recombines TRBV18 with TRBJ1-2; TRBD1 matches at 7 bases. In germline, CDR1 is KGHSH, CDR2 LQKENI. The V gene end was trimmed by 3 bases and the J gene end by 7 bases; junction bases not matched to a gene: 2. This CDR3 is built from 12 residues. The CDR3 sequence: CASSPTGVGYTF. CDR3 sequence (DNA): TGTGCCAGCTCACCCACAGGGGTTGGCTACACCTTC.

The rearrangement uses TRBV11-2 and TRBJ2-1; D not resolved. V lost 1 base to trimming and J lost 3 bases, with 4 bases between them. The CDR3 totals 13 residues. The V gene's germline CDR1 is SGHAT and CDR2 FQNNGV. The CDR3 region has the DNA TGTGCCAGCAGCTTAGGGAACTACAATGAGCAGTTCTTC. Its translation is CASSLGNYNEQFF.

V gene TRBV5-1 combines with J gene TRBJ2-7; 8 nucleotides match TRBD1. Unmatched junction bases numbered 7, after V lost 0 bases and J lost 8 bases. Germline lookup yields CDR1 SGHRS and CDR2 YFSETQ. The CDR3 sequence is 14 residues long. CDR3 DNA sequence: TGCGCCAGCAGCTTGGAGACAGGGGTGGCCAAGCAGTACTTC. Translated: CASSLETGVAKQYF.

The chain has TRBV28 and TRBJ1-1, with D tentatively TRBD1 (6 bases). Germline values: CDR1 MDHEN, CDR2 SYDVKM. The CDR3 spans 12 residues. Trimming took off 6 bases at V and 6 bases at J, with 11 bases between the two ends. In DNA form, the CDR3 reads TGTGCCAGCAGCCCCCCAGGGGCTGAAGCTTTCTTT. This translates into CASSPPGAEAFF.

This chain joins TRBV28 and TRBJ1-1; TRBD1 matches at 7 bases. The V and J ends lost 4 bases and 2 bases, in that order; junction bases with no gene match: 10. Germline CDR1 is MDHEN and CDR2 is SYDVKM. The CDR3 sequence is 16 residues long. The CDR3: CASSYPTGRKNTEAFF. The CDR3 nucleotides are TGTGCCAGCAGTTATCCGACAGGGCGGAAAAACACTGAAGCTTTCTTT.

V usage is TRBV7-2 and J usage is TRBJ1-1, with TRBD1 matching over 10 bases. The CDR3 runs to 17 residues. The germline gives CDR1 SGHTA, CDR2 FQGNSA. J was trimmed by 0 bases and V by 1 base; bases with no gene match: 5. The CDR3 spells CASSLVGTGAMNTEAFF. CDR3 in DNA: TGTGCCAGCAGCTTAGTTGGGACAGGGGCGATGAACACTGAAGCTTTCTTT.

This clone was seen only once. Other DNA sequences in this sample translate to the same CDR3. V gene TRBV7-2 combines with J gene TRBJ1-1, with unresolved D. In germline, CDR1 is SGHTA, CDR2 FQGNSA. V lost 2 bases and J 2 bases, leaving 9 bases between the germline ends. The CDR3 extends over 14 amino acids. In nucleotides, the CDR3 is TGTGCCAGCAGCTTAACGGGCGCTAACACTGAAGCTTTCTTT. Translating gives CASSLTGANTEAFF.

The V and J genes are TRBV5-1 and TRBJ2-1, with 9 positions matching TRBD2. This CDR3 region has 15 residues. Germline trimming cut 3 bases from V and 2 bases from J; bases unmatched to any gene: 3. The germline V gene encodes CDR1 SGHRS and CDR2 YFSETQ. Written as DNA, the CDR3 is TGCGCCAGCAGCTATTTAGCGGGAGCCTACAATGAGCAGTTCTTC. This encodes CASSYLAGAYNEQFF. Filled out from reference TRBV5-1 and TRBJ2-1, the complete variable domain reads KAGVTQTPRYLIKTRGQQVTLSCSPISGHRSVSWYQQTPGQGLQFLFEYFSETQRNKGNFPGRFSGRQFSNSRSEMNVSTLELGDSALYLCASSYLAGAYNEQFFGPGTRLTVL.

The CDR3 sequence is CASSYSPPGGGDTQYF. Written as DNA, the CDR3 is TGTGCCAGCAGTTACTCCCCACCGGGCGGGGGGGATACGCAGTATTTT. The chain has TRBV6-5 and TRBJ2-3; TRBD2 matches 8 bases. The trim removed 0 bases at V and 6 bases at J, leaving 8 bases unmatched. The CDR3 is 16 amino acids. Germline assignment: CDR1 MNHEY and CDR2 SVGAGI.

The chain carries TRBV2 and TRBJ1-1; D call uncertain. Deletions cut 10 bases from V and 4 bases from J, with 19 bases between. CDR3 length: 14 amino acids. Germline lookup yields CDR1 SNHLY and CDR2 FYNNEI. This CDR3 is CATQRWDRFTEAFF. The CDR3 region has the DNA TGTGCCACCCAGAGGTGGGATCGCTTCACTGAAGCTTTCTTT. Full variable domain (outside the CDR3, taken from reference TRBV2 and TRBJ1-1): EPEVTQTPSHQVTQMGQEVILRCVPISNHLYFYWYRQILGQKVEFLVSFYNNEISEKSEIFDDQFSVERPDGSNFTLKIRSTKLEDSAMYFCATQRWDRFTEAFFGQGTRLTVV.

This chain links TRBV28 with TRBJ1-1, with 9 bases that match TRBD1. The CDR3 has 15 residues. Per germline, CDR1 MDHEN and CDR2 SYDVKM. The trim removed 7 bases at V and 4 bases at J, leaving 10 bases unmatched. The CDR3 reads CASISTPGQGTEAFF. CDR3 nucleotides: TGTGCCAGCATCTCAACTCCGGGACAGGGCACTGAAGCTTTCTTT.

There are a few counts of this clone. The rearrangement joins TRBV4-2 to TRBJ1-2; D perhaps matches TRBD1 (6 bases). This CDR3 is 14 amino acids long. CDR1 and CDR2 from the germline V gene are LGHNA and YNFKEQ. V lost 4 bases to trimming and J lost 3 bases, with 12 bases between them. The CDR3 DNA is TGTGCCAGCAGCCTTGAAAAGGGGGACTATGGCTACACCTTC. This gives the protein CASSLEKGDYGYTF.

The rearrangement uses TRBV11-2 and TRBJ1-4, with no clear D. Germline CDR1 SGHAT, CDR2 FQNNGV. V was clipped by 3 bases and J by 3 bases, with 14 bases between them. The CDR3 is 16 amino acids. CDR3 region: CASSLGRRGANEKLFF. CDR3 nucleotide sequence: TGTGCCAGCAGCTTGGGTAGGCGTGGGGCTAATGAAAAACTGTTTTTT.

V usage is TRBV4-1 and J usage is TRBJ1-4; D unclear. Germline V CDR1 and CDR2: MGHRA, YSYEKL. V was clipped by 2 bases and J by 7 bases, with 14 bases between them. This CDR3 is 15 amino acids long. For the CDR3, the DNA is TGCGCCAGCAGCCAACCCCCACCGGGTACTGAAAAACTGTTTTTT. As protein: CASSQPPPGTEKLFF.